This TCR beta chain stems from a study of cytomegalovirus exposure and HLA in healthy donors. Study results and caveats: The study flagged 150 to 200 TCR beta chains as cytomegalovirus-associated.

About this clone: The antigen is undetermined.

This table comes from immunoSEQ multiplex PCR, and its TCRdb copy is limited to in-frame clones, with some not included. The table has about 400,000 clones, around 86% seen once. This clonotype originated in a woman in her late teens or twenties in good health and CMV-seronegative. The specimen was PBMCs.

This CDR3 is CSVPRTGGNTEAFF. CDR3 in DNA: TGCAGCGTTCCTCGGACAGGGGGCAACACTGAAGCTTTCTTT. This rearrangement joins TRBV29-1 to TRBJ1-1, with 11 bases identical to TRBD1. The CDR3 length is 14 residues. Trimming at V came to 5 bases and at J to 2 bases, leaving 4 bases not matched to a gene. CDR1 is SQVTM and CDR2 is ANQGSEA in the germline V gene.